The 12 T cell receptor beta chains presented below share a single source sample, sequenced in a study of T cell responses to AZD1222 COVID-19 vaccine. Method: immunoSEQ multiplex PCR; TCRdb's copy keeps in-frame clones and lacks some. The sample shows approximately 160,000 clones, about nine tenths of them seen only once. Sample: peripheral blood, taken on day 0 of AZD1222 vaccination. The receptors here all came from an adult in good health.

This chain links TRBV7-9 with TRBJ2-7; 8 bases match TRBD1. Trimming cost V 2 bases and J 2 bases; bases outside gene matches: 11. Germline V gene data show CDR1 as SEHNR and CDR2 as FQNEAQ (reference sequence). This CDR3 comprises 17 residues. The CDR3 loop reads CASSLPLPGQDPYEQYF. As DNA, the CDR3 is TGTGCCAGCAGCTTACCCCTACCGGGACAGGACCCCTACGAGCAGTACTTC.

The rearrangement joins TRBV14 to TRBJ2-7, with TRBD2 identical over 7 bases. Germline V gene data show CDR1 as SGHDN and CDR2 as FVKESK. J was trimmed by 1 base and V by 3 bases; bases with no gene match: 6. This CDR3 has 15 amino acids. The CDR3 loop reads CASSHASGISYEQYF. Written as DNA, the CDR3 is TGTGCCAGCAGCCACGCTAGCGGTATTTCCTACGAGCAGTACTTC. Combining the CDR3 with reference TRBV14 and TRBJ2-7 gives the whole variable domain EAGVTQFPSHSVIEKGQTVTLRCDPISGHDNLYWYRRVMGKEIKFLLHFVKESKQDESGMPNNRFLAERTGGTYSTLKVQPAELEDSGVYFCASSHASGISYEQYFGPGTRLTVT.

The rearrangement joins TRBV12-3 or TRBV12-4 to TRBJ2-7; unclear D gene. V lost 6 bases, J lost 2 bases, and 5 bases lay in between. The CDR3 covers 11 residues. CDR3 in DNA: TGTGCCAGCAGCACCACCTACGAGCAGTACTTC. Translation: CASSTTYEQYF.

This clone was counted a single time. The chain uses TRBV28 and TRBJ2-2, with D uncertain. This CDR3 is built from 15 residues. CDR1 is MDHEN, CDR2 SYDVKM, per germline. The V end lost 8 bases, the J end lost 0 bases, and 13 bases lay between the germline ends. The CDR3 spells CASAARRANTGELFF. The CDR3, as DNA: TGTGCCAGCGCCGCACGACGGGCGAACACCGGGGAGCTGTTTTTT.

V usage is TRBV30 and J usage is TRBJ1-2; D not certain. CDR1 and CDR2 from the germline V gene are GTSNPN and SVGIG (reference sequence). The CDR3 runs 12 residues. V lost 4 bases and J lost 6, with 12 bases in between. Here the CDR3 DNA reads TGTGCCTGGAAAAGCCTCCAGGATGGCTACACCTTC. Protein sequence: CAWKSLQDGYTF.

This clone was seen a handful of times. The CDR3 protein is CASSLGRPPYEQYF. The CDR3 nucleotides read TGCGCCAGCAGCTTGGGACGTCCCCCCTACGAGCAGTACTTC. This chain connects TRBV5-1 to TRBJ2-7; D is unclear. Germline values: CDR1 SGHRS, CDR2 YFSETQ. V was pared by 0 bases and J by 2 bases, with 9 bases between. This CDR3 has 14 residues.

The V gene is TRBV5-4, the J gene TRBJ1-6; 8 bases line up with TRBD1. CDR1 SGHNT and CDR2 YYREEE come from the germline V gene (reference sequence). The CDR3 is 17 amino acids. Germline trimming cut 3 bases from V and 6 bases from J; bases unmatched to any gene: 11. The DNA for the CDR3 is TGTGCCAGCAGCTCCGGACAGGGAAGTTTTGGTAATTCACCCCTCCACTTT. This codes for CASSSGQGSFGNSPLHF.

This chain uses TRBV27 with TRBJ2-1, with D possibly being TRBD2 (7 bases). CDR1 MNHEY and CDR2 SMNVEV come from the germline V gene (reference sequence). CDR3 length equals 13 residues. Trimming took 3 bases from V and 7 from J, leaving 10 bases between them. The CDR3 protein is CASSFRGGNEQFF. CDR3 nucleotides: TGTGCCAGCAGTTTTAGGGGGGGGAATGAGCAGTTCTTC.

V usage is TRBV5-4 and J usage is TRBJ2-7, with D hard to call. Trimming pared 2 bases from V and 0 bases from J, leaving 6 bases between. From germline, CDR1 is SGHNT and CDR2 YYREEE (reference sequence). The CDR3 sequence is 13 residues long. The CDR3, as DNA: TGTGCCAGCAGCTTCTTAGGCTCCTACGAGCAGTACTTC. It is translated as CASSFLGSYEQYF.

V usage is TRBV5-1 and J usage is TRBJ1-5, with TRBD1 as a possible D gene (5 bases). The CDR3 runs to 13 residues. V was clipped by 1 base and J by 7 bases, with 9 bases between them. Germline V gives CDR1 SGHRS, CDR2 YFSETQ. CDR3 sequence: CASSLMGDQPQHF. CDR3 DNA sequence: TGCGCCAGCAGCTTGATGGGGGACCAGCCCCAGCATTTT. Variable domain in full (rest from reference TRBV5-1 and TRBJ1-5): KAGVTQTPRYLIKTRGQQVTLSCSPISGHRSVSWYQQTPGQGLQFLFEYFSETQRNKGNFPGRFSGRQFSNSRSEMNVSTLELGDSALYLCASSLMGDQPQHFGDGTRLSIL.

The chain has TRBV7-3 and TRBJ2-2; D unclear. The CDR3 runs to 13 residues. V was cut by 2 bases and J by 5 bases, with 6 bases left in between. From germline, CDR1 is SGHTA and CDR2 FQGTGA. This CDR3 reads CASSLLKTGELFF. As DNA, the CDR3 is TGTGCCAGCAGCTTACTGAAGACCGGGGAGCTGTTTTTT.

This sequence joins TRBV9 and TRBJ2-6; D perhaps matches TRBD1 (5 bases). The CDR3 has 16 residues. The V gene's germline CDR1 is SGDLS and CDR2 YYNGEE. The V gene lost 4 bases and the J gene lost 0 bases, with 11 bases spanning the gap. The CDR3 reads CASSLTAGSGANVLTF. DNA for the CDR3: TGTGCCAGCAGCCTGACAGCCGGCTCTGGGGCCAACGTCCTGACTTTC.